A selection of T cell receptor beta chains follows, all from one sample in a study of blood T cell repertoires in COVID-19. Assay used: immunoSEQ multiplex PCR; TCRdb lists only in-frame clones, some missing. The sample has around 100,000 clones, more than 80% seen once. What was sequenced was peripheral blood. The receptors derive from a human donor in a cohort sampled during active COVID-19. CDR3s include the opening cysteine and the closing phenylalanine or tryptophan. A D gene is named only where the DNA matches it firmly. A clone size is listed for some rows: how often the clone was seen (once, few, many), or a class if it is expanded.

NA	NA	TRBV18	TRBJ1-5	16	TGTGCCAGCTCACCGCAGTCGCTCGGGGGTAATCAGCCCCAGCATTTT	CASSPQSLGGNQPQHF
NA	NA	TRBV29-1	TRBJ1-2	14	TGCAGCGTTGAGGGGCTTACGGGTAACTATGGCTACACCTTC	CSVEGLTGNYGYTF
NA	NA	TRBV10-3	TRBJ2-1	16	TGTGCCATCAGTCATCCGGCGGGGAGCGGATACAATGAGCAGTTCTTC	CAISHPAGSGYNEQFF
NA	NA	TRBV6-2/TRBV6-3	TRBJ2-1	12	TGTGCCAGCAGTTACACGAGGAATGAGCAGTTCTTC	CASSYTRNEQFF
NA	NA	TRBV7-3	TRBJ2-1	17	TGTGCCAGCAGCTCAAGGGGAGGCACGATTGAGAACAATGAGCAGTTCTTC	CASSSRGGTIENNEQFF
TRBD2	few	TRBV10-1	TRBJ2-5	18	TGCGCCAGCAGTGAGTCGGGACTAGCGGGGGGCCCGCCAGAGACCCAGTACTTC	CASSESGLAGGPPETQYF
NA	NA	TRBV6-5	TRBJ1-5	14	TGTGCCAGCAGTTACACAGGGCAAGGCCAGCCCCAGCATTTT	CASSYTGQGQPQHF
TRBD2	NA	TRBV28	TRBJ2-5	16	TGTGCCAGCAGTTTAGGCCTAGCGGGGGGCCAAGAGACCCAGTACTTC	CASSLGLAGGQETQYF
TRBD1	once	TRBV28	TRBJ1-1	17	TGTGCCAGCAGTTTATGGGTACTTACAGGGGGAAGGACTGAAGCTTTCTTT	CASSLWVLTGGRTEAFF
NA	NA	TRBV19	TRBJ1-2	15	TGTGCCAGTAGTATAATCGGGGGGACGACTTTTGGCTACACCTTC	CASSIIGGTTFGYTF
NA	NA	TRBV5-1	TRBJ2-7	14	TGCGCCAGTACGACAGGCCCCACATTGGGGGAGCAGTACTTC	CASTTGPTLGEQYF